The 13 T cell receptor beta chains below come from one sample, sequenced in a study of CD8 T cells in Susac syndrome. Reverse transcription used roughly 0.45 to 1 ug RNA and random hexamers. MiXCR, run by TCRdb on the immunoSEQ multiplex PCR reads, gives a single entry per CDR3 protein. Of 150,000 or so distinct CDR3 sequences listed, around 94% are singletons. Sample: CD4+ T cells from PBMCs. The receptors stem from a human donor in good health.

The sample holds one count of this clonotype. The chain has TRBV7-2 and TRBJ2-7; D not certain. This CDR3 is 11 amino acids long. The V and J ends lost 6 bases and 4 bases respectively, with 7 bases between them. Per the germline V gene, CDR1 is SGHTA and CDR2 is FQGNSA. CDR3 amino acids: CASSNYYEQYF. The DNA for the CDR3 is TGTGCCAGCAGTAATTATTACGAGCAGTACTTC.

The V gene is TRBV7-6, the J gene TRBJ2-1; D is unclear. CDR3 length: 11 residues. V was cut by 1 base and J by 7 bases, with 2 bases left in between. Per the germline V gene, CDR1 is SGHVS and CDR2 is FNYEAQ. CDR3 sequence: CASSLGNEQFF. DNA for the CDR3: TGTGCCAGCAGCTTAGGTAATGAGCAGTTCTTC.

This chain links TRBV28 with TRBJ1-1; 7 nucleotides agree with TRBD1. The germline gives CDR1 MDHEN, CDR2 SYDVKM. Trimming at V came to 6 bases and at J to 10 bases, leaving 8 bases not matched to a gene. This CDR3 spans 12 amino acids. The CDR3: CASSHQGDAAFF. The DNA of the CDR3 is TGTGCCAGCAGCCACCAGGGGGATGCAGCTTTCTTT.

The chain employs TRBV29-1 and TRBJ2-5, with TRBD1 matching over 7 bases. V shed 7 bases and J 1 base; nucleotides not matched to a gene: 9. This CDR3 spans 14 amino acids. The germline V gene encodes CDR1 SQVTM and CDR2 ANQGSEA. The CDR3 region is CSATGATRQETQYF. The CDR3 DNA is TGCAGCGCCACAGGGGCGACACGCCAAGAGACCCAGTACTTC.

The rearrangement uses TRBV20-1 and TRBJ2-1, with 8 bases aligning to TRBD2. Unmatched junction bases numbered 9, after V lost 6 bases and J lost 2 bases. Germline V gene lookup returns CDR1 DFQATT and CDR2 SNEGSKA (reference sequence). The CDR3 runs to 15 residues. CDR3 protein: CSAQGGTRAYNEQFF. The DNA of the CDR3 is TGCAGTGCCCAAGGCGGGACTAGGGCCTACAATGAGCAGTTCTTC.

DNA for the CDR3: TGCAGTGCCGCTCGTCTAGCGGGGGGGTACAATGAGCAGTTCTTC. Its protein is CSAARLAGGYNEQFF. This chain links TRBV20-1 with TRBJ2-1; 12 bases are shared with TRBD2. This CDR3 has 15 residues. Germline V lookup: CDR1 DFQATT, CDR2 SNEGSKA (reference sequence). V was pared by 6 bases and J by 4 bases, with 7 bases of the junction left unmatched.

The chain carries TRBV18 and TRBJ2-5; TRBD2 might be the D (6 bases). CDR1 and CDR2 (germline): KGHSH, LQKENI. V was shortened by 2 bases and J by 5 bases, with 9 bases between the two germline ends. The CDR3 runs 13 residues. The chain's CDR3 is CASSPGLAETQYF. In DNA, the CDR3 is TGTGCCAGCTCACCAGGGCTAGCGGAGACCCAGTACTTC.

The chain has TRBV5-6 and TRBJ2-7; a weak D match, TRBD1 (6 bases). Germline values: CDR1 SGHDT, CDR2 YYEEEE. Trimming removed 2 bases from V and 3 bases from J, with 12 bases in between. This CDR3 region has 14 residues. The CDR3 DNA reads TGTGCCAGCAGCTTTCAGGGGCGGAACTACGAGCAGTACTTC. Translated, it gives CASSFQGRNYEQYF.

This chain connects TRBV7-2 to TRBJ2-6, with 7 bases lining up with TRBD2. Per the germline V gene, CDR1 is SGHTA and CDR2 is FQGNSA. V was clipped by 2 bases and J by 12 bases; unmatched bases: 13. This CDR3 spans 16 amino acids. The CDR3 spells CASSLSYGGGSVVLTF. The CDR3 DNA is TGTGCCAGCAGCTTATCTTATGGCGGGGGTTCCGTCGTCCTGACTTTC.

In DNA, the CDR3 is TGTGCCAGCAGTTCTAGCGTCACCGGGGAGCTGTTTTTT. Translated: CASSSSVTGELFF. The chain is built from TRBV12-3 or TRBV12-4 and TRBJ2-2, with a weak D call TRBD2 (6 bases). Trimming removed 4 bases from V and 4 bases from J, with 7 bases in between. The CDR3 runs 13 residues.

V and J are TRBV30 and TRBJ1-1; D gene unclear. Germline V gives CDR1 GTSNPN, CDR2 SVGIG (reference sequence). The V and J ends lost 5 bases and 4 bases respectively, with 8 bases between them. The CDR3 is 11 amino acids. As DNA, the CDR3 is TGTGCCTGGGCGAAATTCACTGAAGCTTTCTTT. It encodes CAWAKFTEAFF.

The CDR3 DNA follows: TGCAGTGCTTCACAGCGGGGGGCGAAAGCCTACGAGCAGTACTTC. Its translation: CSASQRGAKAYEQYF. This chain uses TRBV20-1 with TRBJ2-7; 9 nucleotides line up with TRBD2. The V gene end was trimmed by 5 bases and the J gene end by 2 bases; junction bases not matched to a gene: 10. From germline, CDR1 is DFQATT and CDR2 SNEGSKA (reference sequence). This CDR3 has 15 residues.

The V call is TRBV15, the J call TRBJ2-3; TRBD1 agrees at 8 bases. V lost 0 bases to trimming and J lost 5 bases; unmatched junction nucleotides: 1. Per the germline V gene, CDR1 is LNHNV and CDR2 is YYDKDF (reference sequence). CDR3 size: 14 residues. The CDR3 region is CATSRDTGGDTQYF. CDR3 in DNA: TGTGCCACCAGCAGAGATACAGGGGGAGATACGCAGTATTTT.